The 7 T cell receptor beta chains below come from one sample, sequenced in a study of blood T cells in healthy people across ages. Primers used in a second PCR of roughly 6 to 11 cycles were a sample-barcoded 5' primer and a J-beta primer mix. Each CDR3 protein gets one entry after TCRdb re-called the 5' RACE reads with MiXCR. The sample carries about 900,000 distinct CDR3 sequences, around 49% recorded once. Input material: blood. These receptors were collected from a man younger than 45 in good health.

The CDR3 nucleotides read TGTGCCAGCAGCCAAGCCGAGACAGGGGGCCTTAGGAGGCCTGAAGCTTTCTTT. Amino acids: CASSQAETGGLRRPEAFF. The chain carries TRBV4-2 and TRBJ1-1, with 10 bases fitting TRBD1. The CDR3 contains 18 residues. Unmatched junction bases numbered 14, after V lost 1 base and J lost 6 bases. Germline loops: CDR1 LGHNA, CDR2 YNFKEQ.

This clonotype was counted a few times. The chain carries TRBV20-1 and TRBJ1-1, with D unclear. V was trimmed by 0 bases and J by 1 base, leaving 9 bases between them. There are 14 residues in the CDR3. CDR1 and CDR2 (germline): DFQATT, SNEGSKA (reference sequence). The CDR3 DNA is TGCAGTGCTAGAGAAACCAGGAGGAACACTGAAGCTTTCTTT. Translated, it gives CSARETRRNTEAFF.

A note on this clonotype: Germline and junction disagree at one end, which may indicate a read error. The chain carries TRBV29-1 and TRBJ2-7; D not certain. Germline-derived CDR1 and CDR2 are SQVTM and ANQGSEA. The CDR3 loop spans 14 amino acids. For the CDR3, the DNA is TGCAACGTTGAGTCCAACAGCAAGTCCTACGAACAGTACTTC. It encodes CNVESNSKSYEQYF.

This clonotype has just a few counts. The V gene is TRBV4-1, the J gene TRBJ1-4, with D possibly TRBD1 on 6 matching bases. Between the trimmed V and J ends, which lost 4 bases and 6 bases, there was a span of 15 bases. CDR1 is MGHRA, CDR2 YSYEKL, per germline. The CDR3 is made up of 15 amino acids. CDR3 in amino acids: CASSPWTELDEKLFF. Written as DNA, the CDR3 is TGCGCCAGCAGCCCCTGGACAGAACTAGATGAAAAACTGTTTTTT.

Comments on this clonotype: Sequence at one end of the junction differs from germline and may be a read error. V is TRBV20-1 and J is TRBJ2-5; maybe TRBD2 (6 bases). The CDR3 sequence is 12 residues long. CDR1 is DFQATT and CDR2 is SNEGSKA in the germline V gene (reference sequence). CDR3 coding DNA: TGCAGTGCTAGGTTCCCGGGAGAGGCCCAGTACTTC. Translated, it gives CSARFPGEAQYF.

J is TRBJ1-6 and V is TRBV18, with D tentatively TRBD1 (5 bases). CDR3 length: 14 amino acids. The germline CDR1 and CDR2 sequences are KGHSH and LQKENI. V lost 3 bases to trimming and J lost 7 bases, with 10 bases between them. The CDR3 DNA sequence: TGTGCCAGCTCACCGGACACGGGCAATTCACCCCTCCACTTT. This gives the protein CASSPDTGNSPLHF.

The sample holds many counts of this clonotype. The chain uses TRBV4-1 and TRBJ2-5; TRBD1 agrees at 12 bases. J lost 10 bases, V lost 4 bases, and 4 bases had no gene match. This CDR3 is 13 amino acids long. Germline CDR1 and CDR2: MGHRA and YSYEKL. The CDR3 reads CASSPGTGGFQYF. CDR3 nucleotides: TGCGCCAGCAGCCCCGGGACAGGGGGCTTCCAGTACTTC.